The source of this TCR beta chain is a study of T-cell reconstitution after alpha-beta-depleted transplantation in children. This clonotype appeared a few times. Its cognate antigen is unknown. A TCRbeta library incorporating unique molecular identifiers was prepared. TCRdb re-called the PCR reads with MiXCR, one entry per CDR3 protein. The sample has about 870,000 distinct CDR3 sequences; roughly 15% are singletons. CDR1 and CDR2 from the germline V gene are DFQATT and SNEGSKA (reference sequence). This CDR3 contains 17 residues. J lost 3 bases, V lost 2 bases, and 12 bases had no gene match. Study outcomes and limitations: The origin of alpha-beta T cells about two months after transplant was reportedly several hundred expanded graft clones. From newly produced T cells came most of the T-cell counts and diversity one year after transplant. Surviving recipient cells, namely T cells and thymic progenitors, were the source of high day-60 TCRbeta diversity in some patients.

The sequencing used PBMCs, mostly from graft donor cells, collected 360 days after TCRalphabeta/CD19-depleted stem cell transplant. This sequence joins TRBV20-1 and TRBJ2-1; the match to TRBD2 covers 8 bases. The sequence came from a male patient younger than 18 who had a stem cell transplant for acute lymphoblastic leukemia, so the T cells may come from the graft donor. In DNA, the CDR3 is TGCAGTGCTAGATGGGGCTCCGGGACTAGTAGCTACAATGAGCAGTTCTTC. Its protein is CSARWGSGTSSYNEQFF.